This T cell receptor (beta chain) originates from a study of radiotherapy plus CTLA-4 blockade in lung cancer. Whole-study findings and limits: TCR clones of tumor origin grew in blood after radiotherapy plus ipilimumab. The authors reported that early blood T cell clone dynamics, with interferon-beta, best predicted response.

About this clone: No antigen is known for it.

The CDR3 runs 16 residues. Germline V gives CDR1 LGHNA, CDR2 YNFKEQ. Trimming took off 0 bases at V and 4 bases at J, with 13 bases between the two ends. Using immunoSEQ multiplex PCR, the repertoire was profiled, and TCRdb retains in-frame clones only, with some absent. The sample shows about 88,000 clones, approximately 75% of them seen only once. V usage is TRBV4-2 and J usage is TRBJ1-5, with a weak D call TRBD1 (6 bases). The sequences come from peripheral blood, collected from a patient treated with radiotherapy plus ipilimumab. This receptor was obtained from a human donor with non-small cell lung cancer that progressed on radiotherapy plus ipilimumab. DNA of the CDR3: TGTGCCAGCAGCCAAGACTTACGGCAGGGGAATCAGCCCCAGCATTTT. Its translation is CASSQDLRQGNQPQHF.